A single sample is the source of the 20 T cell receptor beta chains below, sequenced in a study of blood T cell repertoires in COVID-19. Profiling relied on immunoSEQ multiplex PCR, and the TCRdb table lists in-frame clones only, not all of them. The table shows about 160,000 clones, with 80% to 95% occurring only once. Sample: peripheral blood. The receptors were gathered from a woman in her sixties or seventies with COVID-19, enrolled during active disease.

Concerning this clone itself: One end of the junction varies from germline; a read error may be responsible. V gene TRBV11-2 combines with J gene TRBJ2-7; D ambiguous. Germline V CDR1 and CDR2: SGHAT, FQNNGV. There are 11 residues in the CDR3. The CDR3 sequence is CASSFGSLWHF. The CDR3 nucleotides read TGTGCCAGCAGCTTCGGGTCTTTATGGCACTTC.

The gene calls are TRBV6-6 and TRBJ2-1; unclear D gene. V lost 7 bases and J 2 bases, leaving 12 bases between the germline ends. Per the germline V gene, CDR1 is MNHNY and CDR2 is SVGAGI (reference sequence). The CDR3 loop spans 14 amino acids. The CDR3 spells CASIPTTPYNEQFF. CDR3 DNA sequence: TGTGCCAGCATCCCAACCACACCCTACAATGAGCAGTTCTTC.

On this clone: Other nucleotide sequences from this sample produce the same CDR3. The rearrangement joins TRBV6-5 to TRBJ2-5; no clear D. Per germline, CDR1 MNHEY and CDR2 SVGAGI. Trimming left V 5 bases short and J 2 bases short, with 3 bases between. The length of the CDR3 is 11 residues. CDR3: CASSTQETQYF. The DNA for the CDR3 is TGTGCCAGCAGTACTCAAGAGACCCAGTACTTC.

The rearrangement joins TRBV3-1 (or the pseudogene TRBV3-2) to TRBJ1-4; a weak D match, TRBD1 (5 bases). Germline V gene data show CDR1 as LGHDT and CDR2 as YNNKEL (reference sequence). V lost 2 bases and J 7 bases, leaving 11 bases between the germline ends. This CDR3 has 14 amino acids. Here the CDR3 DNA reads TGTGCCAGCAGCCAATTAGGGGAGGGTGAAAAACTGTTTTTT. It is translated as CASSQLGEGEKLFF.

The CDR3 sequence is CASSYAREANYGYTF. CDR3 DNA: TGTGCCAGCAGTTACGCGAGGGAAGCTAACTATGGCTACACCTTC. The chain links TRBV6-5 to TRBJ1-2; no clear D gene. The CDR3 covers 15 residues. Trimming left V 2 bases short and J 0 bases short, with 10 bases between. The germline gives CDR1 MNHEY, CDR2 SVGAGI.

The chain is built from TRBV7-8 and TRBJ1-5; D may be TRBD1 (5 bases). Germline assignment: CDR1 SGHVS and CDR2 FQNEAQ. This CDR3 comprises 16 residues. Trimming took off 5 bases at V and 6 bases at J, with 20 bases between the two ends. The CDR3 protein is CASSPPGSGRGQPQHF. The CDR3 DNA sequence: TGTGCCAGCAGCCCTCCGGGTTCGGGGAGGGGTCAGCCCCAGCATTTT.

The V call is TRBV6-5, the J call TRBJ2-7; D gene ambiguous. V lost 7 bases and J 0 bases, leaving 16 bases between the germline ends. This CDR3 is built from 15 residues. Germline V gene sequence: CDR1 MNHEY, CDR2 SVGAGI. The CDR3 coding sequence is TGTGCCAGCAATGCGGCAGCGAGTTACTCCTACGAGCAGTACTTC. It is translated as CASNAAASYSYEQYF.

The chain uses TRBV5-4 and TRBJ1-1; 8 bases agree with TRBD1. Germline CDR1 reads SGHNT; CDR2 reads YYREEE (reference sequence). The CDR3 runs 15 residues. V lost 5 bases to trimming and J lost 5 bases; unmatched junction nucleotides: 11. The CDR3 here is CASRWDQGALTEAFF. In DNA, the CDR3 is TGTGCCAGCAGGTGGGATCAGGGGGCGTTGACTGAAGCTTTCTTT.

The V call is TRBV3-1 (or the pseudogene TRBV3-2), the J call TRBJ2-7; unclear D gene. CDR1 is LGHDT, CDR2 YNNKEL, per germline (reference sequence). V was trimmed by 4 bases and J by 0 bases, leaving 4 bases between them. The CDR3 has 12 residues. The CDR3 here is CASSPSSYEQYF. The CDR3 DNA sequence: TGTGCCAGCAGCCCTAGCTCCTACGAGCAGTACTTC.

The rearrangement uses TRBV6-5 and TRBJ2-5; 8 bases fit TRBD2. V lost 7 bases to trimming and J lost 1 base; unmatched junction nucleotides: 8. The length of the CDR3 is 15 residues. The germline V gene encodes CDR1 MNHEY and CDR2 SVGAGI. The CDR3 loop is CASKRAGGFQETQYF. The CDR3, as DNA: TGTGCCAGCAAACGCGCGGGGGGTTTCCAAGAGACCCAGTACTTC.

The V gene is TRBV5-4, the J gene TRBJ2-7, with TRBD2 matching over 14 bases. Germline loops: CDR1 SGHNT, CDR2 YYREEE (reference sequence). The ends lost 4 bases at V and 1 base at J; junction bases unmatched: 7. This CDR3 is built from 17 residues. CDR3 in DNA: TGTGCCAGCAGCGAAGGACGACTAGCGGGGGGGTCCTACGAGCAGTACTTC. Protein sequence: CASSEGRLAGGSYEQYF. The whole variable domain, filled in from reference TRBV5-4 and TRBJ2-7, reads ETGVTQSPTHLIKTRGQQVTLRCSSQSGHNTVSWYQQALGQGPQFIFQYYREEENGRGNFPPRFSGLQFPNYSSELNVNALELDDSALYLCASSEGRLAGGSYEQYFGPGTRLTVT.

The rearrangement joins TRBV7-2 to TRBJ2-2; 9 bases fit TRBD2. J lost 6 bases, V lost 1 base, and 6 bases had no gene match. The CDR3 totals 16 residues. From germline, CDR1 is SGHTA and CDR2 FQGNSA. Here the CDR3 DNA reads TGTGCCAGCAGCTTAGTGCGTCTAGCGGGGCCCGGGGAGCTGTTTTTT. Amino acid sequence: CASSLVRLAGPGELFF.

V is TRBV27 and J is TRBJ1-6, with TRBD1 identical over 9 bases. The CDR3 contains 14 residues. V shed 5 bases, J shed 10 bases, and the junction held 6 bases outside the gene matches. Germline V gene data show CDR1 as MNHEY and CDR2 as SMNVEV (reference sequence). The CDR3 coding sequence is TGTGCCAGCAGTCCGGACAGGGGTTGGTCACCCCTCCACTTT. Protein: CASSPDRGWSPLHF.

The rearrangement uses TRBV7-2 and TRBJ1-4; D gene uncertain. Germline V gene lookup returns CDR1 SGHTA and CDR2 FQGNSA. The CDR3 consists of 17 residues. The germline V and J ends were trimmed by 8 bases and 1 base, with 20 bases remaining between them. DNA for the CDR3: TGTGCCAGCGCCCCCGGGTCAGGAGGATTAACTAATGAAAAACTGTTTTTT. This sequence encodes CASAPGSGGLTNEKLFF.

The chain links TRBV6-2 or TRBV6-3 to TRBJ2-1; D possibly corresponds to TRBD2 (5 bases). Trimming stripped 2 bases from V and 10 bases from J, with 21 bases between. Germline V CDR1 and CDR2: MNHEY, SVGEGT. CDR3 length: 16 amino acids. The CDR3 here is CASSYTYGRTRGEQFF. The CDR3 DNA reads TGTGCCAGCAGTTACACCTACGGACGGACGCGAGGGGAGCAGTTCTTC.

In DNA form, the CDR3 reads TGCGCCAGCAGCTTGGTCAGGGGTGATGGCTACACCTTC. Translating it yields CASSLVRGDGYTF. The chain uses TRBV5-1 and TRBJ1-2; D is perhaps TRBD1 (6 bases). CDR1 and CDR2 (germline): SGHRS, YFSETQ. Trimming removed 0 bases at V and 6 bases at J, with 9 bases between. The CDR3 consists of 13 residues.

The chain joins TRBV11-2 to TRBJ2-7; TRBD1 matches 8 bases. The CDR3 sequence is 15 residues long. The germline CDR1 and CDR2 sequences are SGHAT and FQNNGV. Trimming at V came to 5 bases and at J to 1 base, leaving 7 bases not matched to a gene. The CDR3 DNA follows: TGTGCCAGCAGCACAAGACAGGGGAAGTCCTACGAGCAGTACTTC. This gives the protein CASSTRQGKSYEQYF.

This clone was seen once. The chain carries TRBV5-8 and TRBJ2-5; TRBD1 aligns across 9 bases. Germline values: CDR1 SGHTS, CDR2 YDEGEE. The CDR3 loop spans 15 amino acids. V shed 5 bases, J shed 3 bases, and the junction held 8 bases outside the gene matches. In nucleotides, the CDR3 is TGTGCCAGCAGTTCCGGGACAGGGACCGAAGAGACCCAGTACTTC. It yields the protein CASSSGTGTEETQYF.

This clone turned up a few times. This chain uses TRBV6-5 with TRBJ1-5; the D gene is possibly TRBD1 (5 bases). Germline CDR1 and CDR2: MNHEY and SVGAGI. The ends were cut back, 3 bases at V and 1 base at J, with 13 bases in the middle. The length of the CDR3 is 16 residues. The CDR3: CASSYSSDRSNQPQHF. The CDR3, as DNA: TGTGCCAGCAGTTATTCTTCCGACAGAAGCAATCAGCCCCAGCATTTT.

The chain joins TRBV10-3 to TRBJ1-1; D gene ambiguous. V was shortened by 4 bases and J by 1 base, with 10 bases between the two germline ends. This CDR3 spans 14 amino acids. Per the germline V gene, CDR1 is ENHRY and CDR2 is SYGVKD. CDR3 residues: CAISAQHGNTEAFF. The CDR3 DNA sequence: TGTGCCATCAGTGCCCAACATGGGAACACTGAAGCTTTCTTT.